This T cell receptor (beta chain) comes out of a study of blood T cells in healthy people across ages. The wider study: The template switching approach captured approximately one barcoded beta molecule for every two T cells. Overall study results and limits: The diversity estimates, figures obtained from one million T cells, were considered underestimates. It was not possible, with unsorted PBMCs, to conclusively compare naive and antigen-experienced cells. Diversity of TCR beta correlated strongly with naive T cell percentage.

Next came a second PCR, run for 7 to 11 cycles, which used a sample-barcoded 5' primer along with a J-beta primer mix. A single record per CDR3 protein comes from TCRdb applying MiXCR to the 5' RACE reads. The sample consists of fewer than 800,000 distinct CDR3 sequences, approximately 29% of them appearing once. Many counts were recorded for this clonotype. Its antigen remains unidentified. The CDR3 totals 17 residues. The V gene's germline CDR1 is SGHDT and CDR2 YYEEEE. V shed 9 bases and J 3 bases; nucleotides not matched to a gene: 15. This chain connects TRBV5-6 to TRBJ2-7; TRBD2 aligns across 13 bases. The origin of this receptor is a woman aged 80 or older in good health. Sequenced input: blood. The CDR3 DNA sequence: TGTGCCAAAAAAGATCCAGGACTAGCGGGGGATTTCTACGAGCAGTACTTC. It translates to CAKKDPGLAGDFYEQYF.